The sequence of this T cell receptor (beta chain) was determined in a study of response to subunit inactivated influenza vaccine. This clonotype occurred a few times. Its matching antigen is unknown. Looked up from germline, CDR1 is LGHDT and CDR2 is YNNKEL (reference sequence). V lost 3 bases, J lost 10 bases, and 10 bases lay in between. The CDR3 is 13 residues long. One entry per CDR3 protein, called by TCRdb with MiXCR from the RT-PCR reads. Of roughly 290,000 distinct CDR3 sequences listed, around a fifth are singletons. Points from the study as a whole: Few new T cells, the authors suggested, are recruited by each seasonal influenza vaccination.

The sequencing here drew on PBMCs from blood, taken roughly 20 months after vaccination. V and J are TRBV3-1 and TRBJ1-6; a possible D gene is TRBD1 (5 bases). The receptor's source is a man between 50 and 69 years old who received an inactivated influenza vaccine. Here the CDR3 reads CASSQGGRSPLHF. In DNA, the CDR3 is TGTGCCAGCAGCCAGGGGGGACGGTCACCCCTCCACTTT.